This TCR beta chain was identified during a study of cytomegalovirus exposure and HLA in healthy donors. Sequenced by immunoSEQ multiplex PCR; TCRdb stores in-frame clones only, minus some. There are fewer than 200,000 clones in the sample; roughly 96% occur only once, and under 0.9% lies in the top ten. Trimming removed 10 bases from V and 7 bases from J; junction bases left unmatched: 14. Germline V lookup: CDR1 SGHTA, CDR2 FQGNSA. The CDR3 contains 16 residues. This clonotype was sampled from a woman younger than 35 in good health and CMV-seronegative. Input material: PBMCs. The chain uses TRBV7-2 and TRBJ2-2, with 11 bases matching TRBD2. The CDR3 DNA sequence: TGTGCCACAACCTCTATAGCGGGGGGGCAACACGGGGAGCTGTTTTTT. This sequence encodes CATTSIAGGQHGELFF.